Listed below are T cell receptor beta chains from one sample, sequenced in a study of T cell repertoires in cytomegalovirus infection. TCRdb re-derived calls from the reads in MiXCR, one entry per CDR3 protein. The profile shows about 890,000 distinct CDR3 sequences, 31% of them singletons. These receptors have no known antigen. This specimen consisted of cultured CD8+ T cells from PBMCs, obtained from culture after CMV antigen stimulation. All receptors come from a human donor in good health (CMV status not recorded). Some clones in this sample may be carry-over from other donors' samples. The conserved cysteine and the conserved F or W are not part of the CDR3 here. Each record gives: V gene, J gene, CDR3 protein.

V: TRBV6-1; J: TRBJ1-6; CDR3: ASATVRDNSPLH
V: TRBV6-1; J: TRBJ1-2; CDR3: ASSPRQVMNYGYT
V: TRBV6-2/TRBV6-3; J: TRBJ1-1; CDR3: ASSYKGGSLNTEAF
V: TRBV6-6; J: TRBJ2-3; CDR3: ASTHGQGHTDTQY
V: TRBV7-6; J: TRBJ2-2; CDR3: ASSRPSGESDTGELF
V: TRBV29-1; J: TRBJ1-3; CDR3: SVREGNTIY
V: TRBV27; J: TRBJ1-1; CDR3: ASRAQGPYTEAF
V: TRBV29-1; J: TRBJ2-3; CDR3: SVENGVTDTQY
V: TRBV6-1; J: TRBJ2-5; CDR3: ASSEGYGGQETQY
V: TRBV7-2; J: TRBJ2-1; CDR3: ASSLTGDGYNEQF
V: TRBV7-2; J: TRBJ1-2; CDR3: ASSLSETYGYT
V: TRBV7-9; J: TRBJ1-2; CDR3: ASSLASRTPS
V: TRBV7-9; J: TRBJ2-7; CDR3: ASRLGGGEQY
V: TRBV13; J: TRBJ2-3; CDR3: ATLGERGAADTQY
V: TRBV6-5; J: TRBJ1-5; CDR3: ASSGGSRGNQPQH
V: TRBV25-1; J: TRBJ1-2; CDR3: ASSESGLNYGYT
V: TRBV7-2; J: TRBJ2-5; CDR3: ASSQRLGQAPRRETQY
V: TRBV2; J: TRBJ2-1; CDR3: ASTFSGEHEQF
V: TRBV7-8; J: TRBJ2-2; CDR3: ASTLGGQATGELF
V: TRBV27; J: TRBJ1-6; CDR3: ASRPGTENSPLH
V: TRBV27; J: TRBJ2-5; CDR3: ASSRALSLIQETQY
V: TRBV7-9; J: TRBJ2-5; CDR3: ASRHTGTGEETQY
V: TRBV27; J: TRBJ2-1; CDR3: ASSLSLGSTYNEQF
V: TRBV27; J: TRBJ1-1; CDR3: ASSPQGHTEAF
V: TRBV7-9; J: TRBJ1-1; CDR3: ASTPSGSEAF
V: TRBV7-8; J: TRBJ2-4; CDR3: ASSLGQKNIQY
V: TRBV5-1; J: TRBJ1-1; CDR3: ASGSGGLNTEAF
V: TRBV4-3; J: TRBJ2-1; CDR3: ASSPGRSWVINEQF
V: TRBV12-3/TRBV12-4; J: TRBJ1-1; CDR3: ASSLGWGSAEAF
V: TRBV7-6; J: TRBJ1-1; CDR3: ASSPMVADRSEAF
V: TRBV6-2/TRBV6-3; J: TRBJ2-1; CDR3: ASSLRLAGSYNEQF
V: TRBV7-9; J: TRBJ2-1; CDR3: ASSREGRDQQF
V: TRBV4-1; J: TRBJ2-1; CDR3: ASSQVGTHNEQF
V: TRBV6-5; J: TRBJ2-2; CDR3: ASSYGLHTGELF
V: TRBV7-2; J: TRBJ1-6; CDR3: ASSLEIRGDSPLH
V: TRBV5-1; J: TRBJ2-5; CDR3: ASSLPRGRSGGETQY
V: TRBV7-6; J: TRBJ2-1; CDR3: ASRQGGRYNEQF
V: TRBV4-1; J: TRBJ1-1; CDR3: ASSQVTHRGEAF